The 30 T cell receptor beta chains below come from one sample, sequenced in a study of OX40 agonist ivuxolimab in advanced cancers. Sequencing was performed with immunoSEQ multiplex PCR; in TCRdb, only in-frame clones are kept and a portion is missing. The sample records 25,000 to 30,000 clones, about four fifths being singletons. This material consisted of CD4+ or CD8+ T cells sorted from blood, taken in a trial of the OX40 agonist ivuxolimab. The receptor set was obtained from an adult with an advanced solid tumor such as melanoma, head and neck, liver or kidney cancer.

This clone was counted a few times. The rearrangement uses TRBV6-5 and TRBJ1-1; D is perhaps TRBD1 (5 bases). The germline gives CDR1 MNHEY, CDR2 SVGAGI. V was clipped by 1 base and J by 3 bases, with 15 bases between them. CDR3 length: 16 amino acids. Here the CDR3 reads CASSYWGGLGDTEAFF. The CDR3 DNA reads TGTGCCAGCAGTTACTGGGGCGGATTGGGGGACACTGAAGCTTTCTTT.

The chain has TRBV5-4 and TRBJ2-7; possibly TRBD2 for D (5 bases). Trimming pared 5 bases from V and 5 bases from J, leaving 23 bases between. Germline CDR1 SGHNT, CDR2 YYREEE (reference sequence). CDR3 length: 16 amino acids. This CDR3 reads CASSTLGPLGVHEQYF. DNA of the CDR3: TGTGCCAGCAGTACACTAGGGCCCCTCGGGGTCCACGAGCAGTACTTC.

The rearrangement links TRBV10-3 to TRBJ1-1; 7 bases match TRBD1. In germline, CDR1 is ENHRY, CDR2 SYGVKD. After removal of 8 bases from V and 4 bases from J, the junction contained 7 bases not matched to a gene. The CDR3 runs to 13 residues. CDR3 residues: CAICSGGGTEAFF. The CDR3 DNA sequence: TGTGCCATCTGTTCAGGGGGGGGCACTGAAGCTTTCTTT.

The chain recombines TRBV4-1 with TRBJ2-7, with D hard to call. The CDR3 extends over 13 amino acids. Germline V gene sequence: CDR1 MGHRA, CDR2 YSYEKL. The V and J ends lost 0 bases and 4 bases respectively, with 7 bases between them. CDR3 in DNA: TGCGCCAGCAGCCAAGACAGTTATTACGAGCAGTACTTC. It is translated as CASSQDSYYEQYF.

This chain joins TRBV4-2 and TRBJ2-5; 14 positions agree with TRBD2. The CDR3 loop spans 17 amino acids. V lost 4 bases to trimming and J lost 0 bases; unmatched junction nucleotides: 4. Germline CDR1 LGHNA, CDR2 YNFKEQ. Here the CDR3 reads CASSLGTSGGNQETQYF. CDR3 DNA: TGTGCCAGCAGCCTCGGGACTAGCGGGGGTAACCAAGAGACCCAGTACTTC.

The gene calls are TRBV7-9 and TRBJ2-3; 11 bases align to TRBD1. V lost 6 bases to trimming and J lost 1 base; unmatched junction nucleotides: 3. The germline gives CDR1 SEHNR, CDR2 FQNEAQ (reference sequence). The CDR3 has 15 amino acids. The CDR3 here is CASRPGQGGTDTQYF. CDR3 DNA: TGTGCCAGCAGGCCGGGACAGGGGGGCACAGATACGCAGTATTTT. Using reference TRBV7-9 and TRBJ2-3 for the parts outside the CDR3, the full variable domain is DTGVSQNPRHKITKRGQNVTFRCDPISEHNRLYWYRQTLGQGPEFLTYFQNEAQLEKSRLLSDRFSAERPKGSFSTLEIQRTEQGDSAMYLCASRPGQGGTDTQYFGPGTRLTVL.

The chain carries TRBV4-1 and TRBJ1-3, with unresolved D. The germline V and J ends were trimmed by 2 bases and 0 bases, with 2 bases remaining between them. Germline CDR1 MGHRA, CDR2 YSYEKL. The CDR3 is 13 amino acids. The CDR3 is CASSQTSGNTIYF. The CDR3 DNA is TGCGCCAGCAGCCAAACCTCTGGAAACACCATATATTTT.

V gene TRBV27 combines with J gene TRBJ1-2, with a tentative D call TRBD1 (5 bases). V was clipped by 4 bases and J by 2 bases, with 14 bases between them. Germline assignment: CDR1 MNHEY and CDR2 SMNVEV (reference sequence). The CDR3 extends over 15 amino acids. The CDR3 DNA reads as TGTGCCAGCAGTTGGGGGACGCCTAAAAACTATGGCTACACCTTC. Encoded protein: CASSWGTPKNYGYTF.

The V and J genes are TRBV7-9 and TRBJ1-4; TRBD1 matches at 9 bases. This CDR3 has 15 residues. Germline CDR1 SEHNR, CDR2 FQNEAQ (reference sequence). Trimming removed 5 bases from V and 9 bases from J; junction bases left unmatched: 10. CDR3 in amino acids: CASSTSGQGAQKLFF. Written as DNA, the CDR3 is TGTGCCAGCAGCACCTCGGGACAGGGTGCTCAAAAACTGTTTTTT.

The chain links TRBV27 to TRBJ1-5; the match to TRBD1 covers 10 bases. The CDR3 is made up of 20 amino acids. Trimming removed 5 bases from V and 1 base from J; junction bases left unmatched: 17. Germline CDR1 MNHEY, CDR2 SMNVEV (reference sequence). CDR3 amino acids: CASSLISGRTGGSSNQPQHF. In DNA, the CDR3 is TGTGCCAGCAGTCTTATATCAGGGAGGACAGGGGGGTCAAGCAATCAGCCCCAGCATTTT.

V and J are TRBV6-4 and TRBJ2-7; possibly TRBD2 for D (6 bases). The CDR3 contains 15 residues. Between the trimmed V and J ends, which lost 5 bases and 0 bases, there was a span of 14 bases. The germline gives CDR1 MRHNA, CDR2 SNTAGT. The CDR3 protein is CASSTQTGASYEQYF. The CDR3 DNA is TGTGCCAGCAGTACCCAGACGGGAGCCTCCTACGAGCAGTACTTC.

The J gene is TRBJ2-7, the V gene TRBV23-1; D tentatively reads TRBD1 or TRBD2 (5 bases each). TRBV23-1 is marked as an open reading frame, function uncertain. This CDR3 spans 16 amino acids. V gave up 4 bases and J gave up 3 bases, with 19 bases separating them. This CDR3 is CASSRRNRDGIYEQYF. The CDR3 nucleotides are TGCGCCAGCAGTCGACGGAACCGGGACGGAATCTACGAGCAGTACTTC.

The V gene is TRBV11-1, the J gene TRBJ2-1; D gene ambiguous. V dropped 4 bases and J dropped 7 bases, with 5 bases sitting between them. CDR1 is SGHAT, CDR2 FQDESV, per germline (reference sequence). The CDR3 consists of 11 residues. The CDR3 sequence: CASSWGNEQFF. In DNA form, the CDR3 reads TGTGCCAGCAGCTGGGGAAATGAGCAGTTCTTC.

The chain has TRBV7-2 and TRBJ2-1, with D possibly TRBD1 on 6 matching bases. The CDR3 contains 16 residues. Germline CDR1 and CDR2: SGHTA and FQGNSA. Trimming removed 5 bases at V and 3 bases at J, with 17 bases between. CDR3 sequence: CASSAYRDWSYNEQFF. DNA of the CDR3: TGTGCCAGCAGCGCCTACAGGGATTGGAGCTACAATGAGCAGTTCTTC. Full variable domain (rest looked up from reference TRBV7-2 and TRBJ2-1): GAGVSQSPSNKVTEKGKDVELRCDPISGHTALYWYRQSLGQGLEFLIYFQGNSAPDKSGLPSDRFSAERTGGSVSTLTIQRTQQEDSAVYLCASSAYRDWSYNEQFFGPGTRLTVL.

The chain uses TRBV27 and TRBJ1-1; 9 positions agree with TRBD1. This CDR3 contains 12 residues. With 8 bases clipped from V and 9 bases from J, the junction kept 7 bases outside the gene matches. Germline lookup yields CDR1 MNHEY and CDR2 SMNVEV (reference sequence). CDR3 sequence (DNA): TGTGCCAGCGCTACAGGGGGCACGAAAGCTTTCTTT. This codes for CASATGGTKAFF.

The chain employs TRBV6-1 and TRBJ2-2, with D hard to call. Germline CDR1 and CDR2: MNHNS and SASEGT. The length of the CDR3 is 15 residues. V shed 1 base and J shed 5 bases, with 11 bases lying between them. This CDR3 is CASSEGAYPTGELFF. CDR3 sequence (DNA): TGTGCCAGCAGTGAAGGCGCCTACCCGACCGGGGAGCTGTTTTTT.

The chain joins TRBV5-6 to TRBJ2-7; 11 nucleotides match TRBD1. Germline lookup yields CDR1 SGHDT and CDR2 YYEEEE. J lost 5 bases, V lost 3 bases, and 7 bases had no gene match. This CDR3 is built from 15 residues. The CDR3 here is CASSSGTGGGHEQYF. CDR3 nucleotide sequence: TGTGCCAGCAGCTCCGGGACAGGGGGGGGTCACGAGCAGTACTTC. The complete variable domain, with remaining parts taken from reference TRBV5-6 and TRBJ2-7, reads DAGVTQSPTHLIKTRGQQVTLRCSPKSGHDTVSWYQQALGQGPQFIFQYYEEEERQRGNFPDRFSGHQFPNYSSELNVNALLLGDSALYLCASSSGTGGGHEQYFGPGTRLTVT.

The genes are TRBV4-2 and TRBJ2-3; tentatively, D is TRBD2 (6 bases). The germline V gene has CDR1 LGHNA and CDR2 YNFKEQ. The V and J ends lost 0 bases and 2 bases respectively, with 12 bases between them. The CDR3 contains 16 residues. CDR3 bases: TGTGCCAGCAGCCAAGACTTGGCGGGGCACACAGATACGCAGTATTTT. Protein sequence: CASSQDLAGHTDTQYF.

The chain is built from TRBV7-9 and TRBJ2-3; 7 nucleotides agree with TRBD2. V gave up 1 base and J gave up 6 bases; unmatched junction bases: 7. The CDR3 totals 15 residues. Germline-derived CDR1 and CDR2 are SEHNR and FQNEAQ (reference sequence). The DNA for the CDR3 is TGTGCCAGCAGCTTAGGAGAGTGGGACTATGATACGCAGTATTTT. Translated, it gives CASSLGEWDYDTQYF. Full variable domain (rest looked up from reference TRBV7-9 and TRBJ2-3): DTGVSQNPRHKITKRGQNVTFRCDPISEHNRLYWYRQTLGQGPEFLTYFQNEAQLEKSRLLSDRFSAERPKGSFSTLEIQRTEQGDSAMYLCASSLGEWDYDTQYFGPGTRLTVL.

The rearrangement joins TRBV13 to TRBJ2-5; a weak D match, TRBD2 (7 bases). There are 17 residues in the CDR3. The germline V gene has CDR1 PRHDT and CDR2 FYEKMQ (reference sequence). With 0 bases removed from V and 5 bases from J, the gap between germline ends came to 19 bases. Here the CDR3 reads CASSLGRGAPGGETQYF. The CDR3 DNA reads TGTGCCAGCAGCTTAGGCAGGGGAGCCCCCGGGGGGGAGACCCAGTACTTC. The entire variable domain, with the rest obtained from reference TRBV13 and TRBJ2-5, is as follows: AAGVIQSPRHLIKEKRETATLKCYPIPRHDTVYWYQQGPGQDPQFLISFYEKMQSDKGSIPDRFSAQQFSDYHSELNMSSLELGDSALYFCASSLGRGAPGGETQYFGPGTRLLVL.

There are a few counts of this clone. V and J are TRBV7-6 and TRBJ1-1; possibly TRBD1 for D (6 bases). The germline V and J ends were trimmed by 1 base and 0 bases, with 15 bases remaining between them. The CDR3 spans 17 residues. The germline V gene encodes CDR1 SGHVS and CDR2 FNYEAQ. The CDR3 region has the DNA TGTGCCAGCAGCTTAGGGGGGGGCGCGGGCATGAACACTGAAGCTTTCTTT. Encoded protein: CASSLGGGAGMNTEAFF.

This sequence joins TRBV9 and TRBJ2-7; maybe TRBD1 (5 bases). V gave up 3 bases and J gave up 5 bases, with 9 bases separating them. Per the germline V gene, CDR1 is SGDLS and CDR2 is YYNGEE. CDR3 length equals 12 residues. This chain's CDR3 is CASSGDSDEQYF. For the CDR3, the DNA is TGTGCCAGCAGCGGCGACAGCGACGAGCAGTACTTC.

The chain has TRBV29-1 and TRBJ1-5; the D is unclear. The CDR3 has 11 residues. The V gene lost 4 bases and the J gene lost 5 bases, with 6 bases spanning the gap. Germline CDR1 reads SQVTM; CDR2 reads ANQGSEA. The DNA for the CDR3 is TGCAGCGTTGGGGGAGATCAGCCCCAGCATTTT. Translated: CSVGGDQPQHF.

The V gene is TRBV19, the J gene TRBJ1-3, with D possibly being TRBD1 (5 bases). With 9 bases removed from V and 0 bases from J, the gap between germline ends came to 9 bases. Germline V gene sequence: CDR1 LNHDA, CDR2 SQIVND (reference sequence). This CDR3 is built from 13 residues. For the CDR3, the DNA is TGTGCCAGCCGGGACTACTCTGGAAACACCATATATTTT. Its translation is CASRDYSGNTIYF.

This clone was observed once. This chain joins TRBV4-1 and TRBJ1-5, with D uncertain. CDR1 is MGHRA, CDR2 YSYEKL, per germline. V was trimmed by 3 bases and J by 5 bases, leaving 8 bases between them. The CDR3 sequence is 13 residues long. The CDR3 is CASSHRLDQPQHF. CDR3 nucleotide sequence: TGCGCCAGCAGCCACCGATTAGATCAGCCCCAGCATTTT.

The chain employs TRBV6-1 and TRBJ1-4; a possible D gene is TRBD1 (5 bases). The CDR3 has 13 residues. V lost 6 bases and J 3 bases, leaving 8 bases between the germline ends. CDR1 is MNHNS, CDR2 SASEGT, per germline. The CDR3 nucleotides read TGTGCCAGCAGCGGGACCGCTAATGAAAAACTGTTTTTT. Amino acids: CASSGTANEKLFF.

The J gene is TRBJ1-2, the V gene TRBV11-2; TRBD1 might be the D (5 bases). The V gene's germline CDR1 is SGHAT and CDR2 FQNNGV. This CDR3 has 13 residues. Trimming took 8 bases from V and 3 from J, leaving 13 bases between them. CDR3 region: CASGSGGYYGYTF. The CDR3 DNA reads TGTGCCAGCGGGAGTGGGGGATACTATGGCTACACCTTC.

This rearrangement joins TRBV7-6 to TRBJ1-4, with TRBD1 as a possible D gene (5 bases). CDR3 length: 19 residues. The germline V and J ends were trimmed by 5 bases and 0 bases, with 22 bases remaining between them. The germline gives CDR1 SGHVS, CDR2 FNYEAQ. CDR3 residues: CASSRGHRPSLATNEKLFF. The DNA for the CDR3 is TGTGCCAGCAGCCGCGGACACCGCCCTTCACTTGCAACTAATGAAAAACTGTTTTTT.

The chain couples TRBV7-2 to TRBJ2-5; 11 nucleotides line up with TRBD1. V was pared by 4 bases and J by 5 bases, with 6 bases of the junction left unmatched. This CDR3 is built from 15 residues. The germline gives CDR1 SGHTA, CDR2 FQGNSA. In DNA, the CDR3 is TGTGCCAGCAGCTCCCGGGACAGGGGGTTGGAGACCCAGTACTTC. It yields the protein CASSSRDRGLETQYF.

The chain carries TRBV27 and TRBJ2-5, with D maybe TRBD2 (7 bases). The CDR3 is 13 amino acids. Trimming cost V 3 bases and J 4 bases, with 9 bases left between them. The germline V gene encodes CDR1 MNHEY and CDR2 SMNVEV (reference sequence). DNA of the CDR3: TGTGCCAGCAGTTTGGCGGGGGCAGAGACCCAGTACTTC. This gives the protein CASSLAGAETQYF.